This is a list of T cell receptor beta chains from one sample in a study of cytomegalovirus exposure and HLA in healthy donors. The table came from immunoSEQ multiplex PCR; TCRdb's copy has only in-frame clones and leaves some out. The sample lists about 160,000 clones, approximately 80% seen once, with 1.4% to 1.5% in the top ten. The sample taken for sequencing was PBMCs. The origin of the receptors is a male donor in good health and CMV-seronegative. Each CDR3 is given without its conserved first and last residue. Size is omitted from some rows. Given values are once, few, many or a class for expanded clones.

>TRBJ1-6|TRBV30|NA
AWEDRSGTYNSPLH
>TRBJ1-4|TRBV5-4|NA
ASSLTGEIGEKLF
>TRBJ1-1|TRBV7-6|NA
ASSPQPGQKNTEAF
>TRBJ1-5|TRBV19|NA
ASSIVGGLRNQPQH
>TRBJ2-1|TRBV6-5|NA
ASSKSTSSDEQF
>TRBJ2-7|TRBV19|few
ASSIEGRVEQY
>TRBJ1-2|TRBV7-6|NA
ASSDTGGRGGYT
>TRBJ1-5|TRBV10-3|once
AISESGDNQPQH
>TRBJ2-7|TRBV19|NA
ASSPWTGTYEQY
>TRBJ2-7|TRBV18|NA
ASSERDYEQY
>TRBJ2-4|TRBV11-3|NA
ASSTTPRGLAGVDYIQY
>TRBJ2-3|TRBV5-1|NA
ASSRTSGRTDTQY
>TRBJ2-2|TRBV7-9|NA
ASGGVLGGELF
>TRBJ2-5|TRBV28|NA
ASSFLAGGRETQY
>TRBJ1-1|TRBV4-1|NA
ASSPGAGGAF
>TRBJ1-2|TRBV9|NA
ASSVEGAWGYT
>TRBJ2-7|TRBV5-6|NA
ASSLRTSGMPYEQY
>TRBJ2-5|TRBV2|NA
ASSERLAGGETQY
>TRBJ1-3|TRBV7-2|few
ASSLGQTGVNTIY
>TRBJ1-1|TRBV10-3|NA
AISVTGMNTEAF
>TRBJ1-3|TRBV19|few
ASKGGLSGNTIY
>TRBJ1-5|TRBV6-6|few
ASSYGQDWSQPQH
>TRBJ2-2|TRBV19|once
ASSRTANTGELF
>TRBJ2-1|TRBV13|NA
ASSLGTSEAHSEQF
>TRBJ2-6|TRBV5-6|NA
ASSLASRTSGANVLT
>TRBJ2-1|TRBV6-6|NA
ASSYGALSNEQF
>TRBJ2-1|TRBV9|NA
ASTGLAGGNEQF
>TRBJ2-7|TRBV5-5|NA
ASSLEAGDVSYEQY
>TRBJ1-2|TRBV15|NA
ATSRVRTGGNYGYT
>TRBJ1-3|TRBV2|few
ASSPQGASGNTIY
>TRBJ2-7|TRBV19|NA
ASAPGTGYYEQY
>TRBJ2-5|TRBV19|NA
ASSTQGAGETQY
>TRBJ1-1|TRBV29-1|NA
SVRRSLNTEAF
>TRBJ2-7|TRBV2|NA
ASSEGRNEQY
>TRBJ1-2|TRBV4-1|NA
ASSQTGQGAGYGYT
>TRBJ2-5|TRBV18|NA
ASSPPGGTGFRETQY
>TRBJ2-7|TRBV5-5|NA
ASSFLGRDEQY
>TRBJ2-7|TRBV28|once
ASTGDRGGEQY
>TRBJ2-2|TRBV28|NA
ASSPPGTAFTNTGELF
>TRBJ2-7|TRBV28|NA
ASSLFPGTSYEQY
>TRBJ1-2|TRBV9|NA
ASSAPSTGPRVYT
>TRBJ2-7|TRBV2|NA
ASSGGLAGGFYEQY
>TRBJ1-5|TRBV6-5|NA
ASSTTADSNQPQH
>TRBJ1-5|TRBV7-8|NA
ASSLVGTLYQPQH
>TRBJ2-2|TRBV6-1|NA
ASSEHGGSTGELF
>TRBJ1-5|TRBV7-6|NA
ASSQGQGGNQPQH
>TRBJ2-5|TRBV7-9|NA
ASSGGQAGGTQY
>TRBJ2-1|TRBV4-2|few
ASSHQRTSHNEQF
>TRBJ2-2|TRBV5-3|NA
GERKNTGELF
>TRBJ2-7|TRBV6-1|NA
ASRMQATYEQY
>TRBJ2-5|TRBV7-3|NA
ASSTSGGRQETQY
>TRBJ2-2|TRBV2|once
ASSEVRGQTGELF
>NA|TRBV5-6|NA
ASSLGQGTDEQY
>TRBJ2-5|TRBV5-4|NA
ASSLTLSGTETQY
>TRBJ1-1|TRBV27|once
ASSLGGANTEAF
>TRBJ2-5|TRBV7-2|NA
ASSLGREWETQY
>TRBJ2-2|TRBV30|few
AWSKSPNTGELF
>TRBJ1-4|TRBV16|many
ASSKGTGGYEKLF
>TRBJ2-3|TRBV7-2|NA
ASSLPDRAQY
>TRBJ2-1|TRBV19|NA
ASSIYGAGGPREQF